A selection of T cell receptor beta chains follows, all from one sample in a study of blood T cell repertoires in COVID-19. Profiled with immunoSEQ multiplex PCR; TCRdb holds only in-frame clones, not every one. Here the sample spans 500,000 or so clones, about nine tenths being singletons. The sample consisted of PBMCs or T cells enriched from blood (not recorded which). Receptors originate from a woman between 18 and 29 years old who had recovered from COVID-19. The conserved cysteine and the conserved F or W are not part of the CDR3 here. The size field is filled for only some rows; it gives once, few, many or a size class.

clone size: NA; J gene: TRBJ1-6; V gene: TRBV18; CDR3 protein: ASSPYSSYNSPLH
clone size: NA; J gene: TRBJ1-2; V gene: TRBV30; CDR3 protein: AWRDTQAGGYT
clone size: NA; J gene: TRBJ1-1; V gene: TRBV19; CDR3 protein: ASSIAYSKTEAF
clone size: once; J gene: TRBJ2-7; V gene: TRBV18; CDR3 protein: ASLIRGGYEQY
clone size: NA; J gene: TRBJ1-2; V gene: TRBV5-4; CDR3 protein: ASSHPTGGAGGYT
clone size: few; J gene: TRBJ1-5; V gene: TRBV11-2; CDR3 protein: ASSPHTDREGQPQH
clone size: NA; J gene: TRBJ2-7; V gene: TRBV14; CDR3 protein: ASSQARGQGTYEQY
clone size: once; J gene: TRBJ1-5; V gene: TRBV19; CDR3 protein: ASSPKSSNQPQH
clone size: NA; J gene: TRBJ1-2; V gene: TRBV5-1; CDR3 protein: ASSLGQGLSGYT
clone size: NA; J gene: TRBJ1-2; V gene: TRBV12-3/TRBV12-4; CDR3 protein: ASSTTGKDGYT
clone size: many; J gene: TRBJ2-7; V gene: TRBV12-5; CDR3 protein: ASGLVWGNDEGQAYEQY
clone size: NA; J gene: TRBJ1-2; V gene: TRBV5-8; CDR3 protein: ASSTRTGGTYGYT
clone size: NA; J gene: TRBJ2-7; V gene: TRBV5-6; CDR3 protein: ASSRDSYEQY